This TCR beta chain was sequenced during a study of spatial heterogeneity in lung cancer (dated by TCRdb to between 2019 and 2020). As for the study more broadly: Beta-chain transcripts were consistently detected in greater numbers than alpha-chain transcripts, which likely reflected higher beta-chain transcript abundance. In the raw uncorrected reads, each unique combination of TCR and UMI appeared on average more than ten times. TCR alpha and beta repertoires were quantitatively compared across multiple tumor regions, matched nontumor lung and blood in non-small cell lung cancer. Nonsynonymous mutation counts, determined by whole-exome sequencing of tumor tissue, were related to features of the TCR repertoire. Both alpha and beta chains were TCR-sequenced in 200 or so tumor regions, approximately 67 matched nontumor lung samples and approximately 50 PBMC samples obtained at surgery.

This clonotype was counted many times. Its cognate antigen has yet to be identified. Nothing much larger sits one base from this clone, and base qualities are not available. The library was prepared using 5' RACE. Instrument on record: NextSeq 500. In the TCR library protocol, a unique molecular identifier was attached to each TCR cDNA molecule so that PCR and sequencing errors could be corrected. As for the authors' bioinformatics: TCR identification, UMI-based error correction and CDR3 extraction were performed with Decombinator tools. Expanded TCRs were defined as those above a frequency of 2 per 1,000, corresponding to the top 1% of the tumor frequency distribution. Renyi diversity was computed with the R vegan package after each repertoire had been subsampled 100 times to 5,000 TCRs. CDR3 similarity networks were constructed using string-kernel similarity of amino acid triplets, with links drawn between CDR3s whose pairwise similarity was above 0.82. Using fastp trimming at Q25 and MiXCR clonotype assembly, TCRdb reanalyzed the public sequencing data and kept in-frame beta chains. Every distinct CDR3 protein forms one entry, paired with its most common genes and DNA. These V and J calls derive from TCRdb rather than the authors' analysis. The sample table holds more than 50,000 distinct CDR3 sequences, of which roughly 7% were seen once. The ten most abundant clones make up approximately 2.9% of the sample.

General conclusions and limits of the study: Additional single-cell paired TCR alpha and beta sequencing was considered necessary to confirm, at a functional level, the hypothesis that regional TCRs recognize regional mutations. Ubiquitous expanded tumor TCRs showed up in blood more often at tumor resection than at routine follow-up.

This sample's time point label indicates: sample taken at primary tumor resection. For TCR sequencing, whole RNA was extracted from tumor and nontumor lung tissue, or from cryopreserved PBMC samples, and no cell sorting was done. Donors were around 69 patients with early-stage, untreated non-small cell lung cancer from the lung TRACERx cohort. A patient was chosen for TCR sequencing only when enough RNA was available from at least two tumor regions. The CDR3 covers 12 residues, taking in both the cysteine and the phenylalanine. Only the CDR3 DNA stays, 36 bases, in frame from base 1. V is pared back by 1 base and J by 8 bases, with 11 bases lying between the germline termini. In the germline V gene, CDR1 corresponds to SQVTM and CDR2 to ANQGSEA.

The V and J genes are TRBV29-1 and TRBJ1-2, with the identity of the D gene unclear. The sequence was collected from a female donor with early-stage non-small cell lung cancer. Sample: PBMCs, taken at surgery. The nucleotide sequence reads TGCAGCGTTGAAGTGGGTCGGGAAGGCTACACCTTC. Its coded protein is CSVEVGREGYTF.